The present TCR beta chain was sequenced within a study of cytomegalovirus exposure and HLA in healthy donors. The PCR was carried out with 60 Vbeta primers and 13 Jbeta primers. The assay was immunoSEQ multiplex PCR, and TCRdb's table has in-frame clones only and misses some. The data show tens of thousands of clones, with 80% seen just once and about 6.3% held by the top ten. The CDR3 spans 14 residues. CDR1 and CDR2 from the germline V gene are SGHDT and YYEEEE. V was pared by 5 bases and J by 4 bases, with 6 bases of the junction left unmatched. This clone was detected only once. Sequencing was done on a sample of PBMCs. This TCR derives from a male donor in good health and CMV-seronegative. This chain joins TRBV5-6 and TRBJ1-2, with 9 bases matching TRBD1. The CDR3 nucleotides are TGTGCCAGCAGACGGACAGGGGAGGCCTATGGCTACACCTTC. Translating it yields CASRRTGEAYGYTF.